This TCR beta chain is drawn from a study of CD8 T cells in ankylosing spondylitis. Study-wide findings and caveats: Among TCR beta sequences, a motif of several highly homologous variants appeared characteristic of ankylosing spondylitis blood. Clones that were linked to disease were CD8+ and were relatively rare in peripheral blood.

The V gene lost 0 bases and the J gene lost 3 bases, with 12 bases spanning the gap. The germline V gene encodes CDR1 DFQATT and CDR2 SNEGSKA (reference sequence). The CDR3 is 15 residues long. By quantitative 5'-RACE with molecular barcodes, the TCR beta libraries were made. TCRdb independently ran MiXCR on the 5' RACE reads; one entry per CDR3 protein. The table includes 210,000 or so distinct CDR3 sequences, 7% to 10% detected once. A remark on this clonotype: What it recognizes is unknown.

The chain has TRBV20-1 and TRBJ1-5; D might be TRBD1 (5 bases). The sequenced material came from blood, either unsorted or a sorted T cell fraction (not recorded which). The clonotype comes from a female donor with ankylosing spondylitis or in good health (not recorded which). The CDR3, as DNA: TGCAGTGCTAGAGAAGACAGCGATTACAATCAGCCCCAGCATTTT. Protein product: CSAREDSDYNQPQHF.